These 32 T cell receptor beta chains were all obtained from the same sample, sequenced in a study of cytomegalovirus exposure and HLA in healthy donors. The PCR employed 60 Vbeta primers together with 13 Jbeta primers. Repertoires were generated with immunoSEQ multiplex PCR, while TCRdb's copy carries only in-frame clones and drops some. The profile shows about 200,000 clones, approximately 80% of them singletons. Material for sequencing was PBMCs. These receptors were collected from a male donor in good health and CMV-seronegative.

The chain combines TRBV2 with TRBJ1-1; D remains unclear. The CDR3 is 14 residues long. V lost 3 bases and J lost 2, with 10 bases in between. Germline loops: CDR1 SNHLY, CDR2 FYNNEI. CDR3 sequence: CASSDEKTNTEAFF. The CDR3, as DNA: TGTGCCAGCAGTGATGAAAAGACAAACACTGAAGCTTTCTTT.

This chain links TRBV28 with TRBJ1-4; no firm D call. V lost 6 bases to trimming and J lost 7 bases, with 15 bases between them. This CDR3 region has 14 residues. The germline CDR1 and CDR2 sequences are MDHEN and SYDVKM. Here the CDR3 reads CASRPGGSREKLFF. CDR3 in DNA: TGTGCCAGCAGACCAGGAGGATCTCGTGAAAAACTGTTTTTT.

The chain has TRBV29-1 and TRBJ1-6; 11 nucleotides align to TRBD1. The CDR3 sequence is 14 residues long. The trim removed 8 bases at V and 9 bases at J, leaving 9 bases unmatched. CDR1 is SQVTM and CDR2 is ANQGSEA in the germline V gene. CDR3 protein: CSTRTGGEGSPLHF. The CDR3 coding sequence is TGCAGCACGAGGACAGGGGGCGAAGGTTCACCCCTCCACTTT.

As to this clone: Other DNA sequences of this sample code for an identical CDR3. Here the CDR3 DNA reads TGTGCCAGCAGCTTGGGGGGAGGGGGCTACGAGCAGTACTTC. This translates into CASSLGGGGYEQYF. The chain is built from TRBV5-6 and TRBJ2-7; tentatively, D is TRBD2 (7 bases). V was pared by 0 bases and J by 3 bases, with 10 bases between. Germline loops: CDR1 SGHDT, CDR2 YYEEEE. There are 14 residues in the CDR3.

The rearrangement links TRBV5-4 to TRBJ2-2; D uncertain. This CDR3 spans 14 amino acids. In germline, CDR1 is SGHNT, CDR2 YYREEE (reference sequence). With 3 bases removed from V and 7 bases from J, the gap between germline ends came to 13 bases. The CDR3 nucleotides read TGTGCCAGCAGCTCCTCGACTTTGAACGGGGAGCTGTTTTTT. Its protein is CASSSSTLNGELFF.

This clone was picked up a small number of times. The chain joins TRBV7-8 to TRBJ2-3; 7 bases fit TRBD2. The junction had 13 bases not matched to a gene; V was cut back by 5 bases and J by 2 bases. CDR3 length equals 17 residues. CDR1 is SGHVS, CDR2 FQNEAQ, per germline. The CDR3 nucleotides read TGTGCCAGCAGCCCCACTCGCGGCGGGAGTACCACAGATACGCAGTATTTT. This gives the protein CASSPTRGGSTTDTQYF. Combining the CDR3 with reference TRBV7-8 and TRBJ2-3 gives the whole variable domain GAGVSQSPRYKVAKRGQDVALRCDPISGHVSLFWYQQALGQGPEFLTYFQNEAQLDKSGLPSDRFFAERPEGSVSTLKIQRTQQEDSAVYLCASSPTRGGSTTDTQYFGPGTRLTVL.

The CDR3 DNA is TGTGCCAGCAGCTTAGATGGGTTGGCTAGCGACCGCAATGAGCAGTTCTTC. Protein product: CASSLDGLASDRNEQFF. The chain is built from TRBV11-3 and TRBJ2-1; D possibly corresponds to TRBD2 (6 bases). The CDR3 sequence is 17 residues long. Deletions cut 0 bases from V and 6 bases from J, with 18 bases between. Looked up from germline, CDR1 is SGHNT and CDR2 is YENEEA.

A single count supports this clone. The rearrangement joins TRBV19 to TRBJ2-7, with TRBD1 matching over 10 bases. This CDR3 is 15 amino acids long. The J segment lost 3 bases and the V segment lost 6 bases, leaving 8 bases of the junction unmatched. The V gene's germline CDR1 is LNHDA and CDR2 SQIVND (reference sequence). CDR3 sequence reads: CASSQTRDRGYEQYF. The CDR3 bases are TGTGCCAGTAGCCAGACCCGGGACAGGGGCTACGAGCAGTACTTC.

This clone was seen just once. The chain carries TRBV6-1 and TRBJ2-7, with TRBD1 matching over 8 bases. CDR1 MNHNS and CDR2 SASEGT come from the germline V gene. With V trimmed by 4 bases and J by 3 bases, 8 bases remained unmatched. The CDR3 contains 15 residues. The DNA of the CDR3 is TGTGCCAGCAGTGCCAGGACAGGGAACCTCTACGAGCAGTACTTC. It encodes CASSARTGNLYEQYF.

The rearrangement joins TRBV28 to TRBJ1-4; 8 positions match TRBD1. V was pared by 8 bases and J by 8 bases, with 7 bases of the junction left unmatched. The CDR3 has 13 residues. Germline V lookup: CDR1 MDHEN, CDR2 SYDVKM. The DNA of the CDR3 is TGTGCCAGCGAACAGGGGGGGAAAGAAAAACTGTTTTTT. It yields the protein CASEQGGKEKLFF.

This rearrangement joins TRBV27 to TRBJ2-7; 9 bases agree with TRBD1. J gave up 7 bases and V 0 bases, and 10 bases lay outside the gene matches. Looked up from germline, CDR1 is MNHEY and CDR2 is SMNVEV (reference sequence). The CDR3 spans 16 residues. This CDR3 reads CASSLSQIRDREEQYF. The CDR3 DNA reads TGTGCCAGCAGTTTATCGCAAATCCGGGACAGGGAAGAGCAGTACTTC.

The chain employs TRBV12-5 and TRBJ1-5; 7 bases align to TRBD1. The CDR3 consists of 17 residues. The junction had 6 bases not matched to a gene; V was cut back by 1 base and J by 0 bases. Germline lookup yields CDR1 LGHNT and CDR2 FRNRAP. Written as DNA, the CDR3 is TGTGCTAGTGGTTTGGCAGGGACAGCTTATAGCAATCAGCCCCAGCATTTT. Its translation is CASGLAGTAYSNQPQHF.

V usage is TRBV4-1 and J usage is TRBJ1-1; D is ambiguous. The CDR3 sequence is 14 residues long. Germline lookup yields CDR1 MGHRA and CDR2 YSYEKL. V was trimmed by 0 bases and J by 6 bases, leaving 11 bases between them. The CDR3 DNA reads as TGCGCCAGCAGCCAAGATGAGGGTATCGCTGAAGCTTTCTTT. Translating it yields CASSQDEGIAEAFF.

This sequence joins TRBV28 and TRBJ2-5; the D gene is possibly TRBD1 (6 bases). Germline V gene data show CDR1 as MDHEN and CDR2 as SYDVKM. V was shortened by 3 bases and J by 4 bases, with 12 bases between the two germline ends. The CDR3 is 14 amino acids. CDR3 in amino acids: CASSFQGRGETQYF. CDR3 DNA sequence: TGTGCCAGCAGTTTTCAGGGGCGCGGAGAGACCCAGTACTTC.

In its sample, this clone was seen once. The rearrangement joins TRBV18 to TRBJ2-5; 10 nucleotides match TRBD1. V trimming: 4 bases; J trimming: 4 bases; junction bases outside the gene matches: 6. Germline V lookup: CDR1 KGHSH, CDR2 LQKENI. The CDR3 spans 15 residues. The CDR3 DNA reads as TGTGCCAGCTCACGACAGGGGGCTACGGGAGAGACCCAGTACTTC. It encodes CASSRQGATGETQYF. Full variable domain (outside the CDR3, taken from reference TRBV18 and TRBJ2-5): NAGVMQNPRHLVRRRGQEARLRCSPMKGHSHVYWYRQLPEEGLKFMVYLQKENIIDESGMPKERFSAEFPKEGPSILRIQQVVRGDSAAYFCASSRQGATGETQYFGPGTRLLVL.

The rearrangement links TRBV5-6 to TRBJ2-7; D unresolved. The CDR3 is made up of 13 amino acids. Trimming took off 1 base at V and 0 bases at J, with 5 bases between the two ends. Germline V CDR1 and CDR2: SGHDT, YYEEEE. CDR3 bases: TGTGCCAGCAGCTTGTACAGCTCCTACGAGCAGTACTTC. Translated: CASSLYSSYEQYF.

Only a few counts were recorded for this clone. The chain has TRBV7-6 and TRBJ1-5; TRBD1 matches at 8 bases. V was pared by 5 bases and J by 7 bases, with 10 bases of the junction left unmatched. The CDR3 runs 15 residues. Germline CDR1 and CDR2: SGHVS and FNYEAQ. The CDR3 bases are TGTGCCAGCAGCCTCACCGGACAGGGCGGGCAGCCCCAGCATTTT. As protein: CASSLTGQGGQPQHF.

The rearrangement uses TRBV23-1 and TRBJ1-3; D is uncertain. TRBV23-1 is noted as an ORF with a role that remains uncertain. CDR3 size: 15 residues. V was cut by 5 bases and J by 4 bases, with 15 bases left in between. CDR3 DNA: TGCGCCAGCAGTGAACAGCCGAACCCGGGAAACACCATATATTTT. Translated: CASSEQPNPGNTIYF.

The chain is built from TRBV6-6 and TRBJ2-1; tentative D call: TRBD2 (5 bases). Trimming removed 5 bases from V and 0 bases from J, with 11 bases in between. Per the germline V gene, CDR1 is MNHNY and CDR2 is SVGAGI (reference sequence). The CDR3 is made up of 15 amino acids. The CDR3 sequence: CASSPAVSSYNEQFF. In DNA, the CDR3 is TGTGCCAGCAGTCCAGCGGTCTCCTCCTACAATGAGCAGTTCTTC.

The V gene is TRBV28, the J gene TRBJ1-5, with D unresolved. Per the germline V gene, CDR1 is MDHEN and CDR2 is SYDVKM. This CDR3 region has 12 residues. Trimming shortened V by 7 bases and J by 3 bases, and 7 bases separated the two germline ends. In DNA, the CDR3 is TGTGCCAGCAAACAGCTCAATCAGCCCCAGCATTTT. Amino acid sequence: CASKQLNQPQHF.

The chain links TRBV29-1 to TRBJ2-5; D is possibly TRBD1 (8 bases). Gene TRBJ2-7 matches the end of the DNA better, so the J call may be wrong. The CDR3 length is 14 residues. Germline-derived CDR1 and CDR2 are SQVTM and ANQGSEA. In DNA form, the CDR3 reads TGCAGCGTGCCTGTCGTTACAGGGGGGGACGAGCAGTACTTC. It translates to CSVPVVTGGDEQYF.

The gene calls are TRBV2 and TRBJ2-1, with a weak D call TRBD2 (5 bases). The CDR3 is 13 residues long. V lost 6 bases and J 2 bases, leaving 8 bases between the germline ends. Germline V gene lookup returns CDR1 SNHLY and CDR2 FYNNEI. The DNA of the CDR3 is TGTGCCAGCAGAGCGGCCACCTACAATGAGCAGTTCTTC. This encodes CASRAATYNEQFF.

This clone was observed a few times. The rearrangement joins TRBV7-6 to TRBJ2-5, with a possible D match to TRBD1 (6 bases). The CDR3 length is 14 residues. Germline V gene sequence: CDR1 SGHVS, CDR2 FNYEAQ. Trimming took off 5 bases at V and 4 bases at J, with 14 bases between the two ends. In nucleotides, the CDR3 is TGTGCCAGCAGCAAAACAGGGCCCGGAGAGACCCAGTACTTC. This translates into CASSKTGPGETQYF.

This chain joins TRBV7-2 and TRBJ1-5; tentatively, D is TRBD1 (6 bases). CDR1 is SGHTA, CDR2 FQGNSA, per germline. This CDR3 has 15 residues. V gave up 4 bases and J gave up 3 bases, with 13 bases separating them. The CDR3 protein is CASSSQGTPNQPQHF. The CDR3 DNA reads as TGTGCCAGCAGCTCCCAGGGGACCCCCAATCAGCCCCAGCATTTT. Based on the CDR3 plus reference TRBV7-2 and TRBJ1-5, the full variable domain is GAGVSQSPSNKVTEKGKDVELRCDPISGHTALYWYRQSLGQGLEFLIYFQGNSAPDKSGLPSDRFSAERTGGSVSTLTIQRTQQEDSAVYLCASSSQGTPNQPQHFGDGTRLSIL.

The V gene is TRBV5-4, the J gene TRBJ2-5, with D possibly being TRBD2 (6 bases). The V end lost 5 bases, the J end lost 5 bases, and 13 bases lay between the germline ends. Germline CDR1 is SGHNT and CDR2 is YYREEE (reference sequence). This CDR3 spans 13 amino acids. CDR3: CASRVAVSETQYF. The CDR3 bases are TGTGCCAGCAGAGTAGCGGTCTCGGAGACCCAGTACTTC.

V is TRBV20-1 and J is TRBJ2-7, with D possibly matching TRBD2 (6 bases). The CDR3 runs 11 residues. Germline assignment: CDR1 DFQATT and CDR2 SNEGSKA (reference sequence). The V gene lost 6 bases and the J gene lost 4 bases, with 10 bases spanning the gap. CDR3 sequence (DNA): TGCAGTGCAGCGGGTATATACGAGCAGTACTTC. This gives the protein CSAAGIYEQYF.

The V gene is TRBV19, the J gene TRBJ2-1; the match to TRBD2 covers 8 bases. Germline CDR1 is LNHDA and CDR2 is SQIVND (reference sequence). V dropped 11 bases and J dropped 12; count of bases not matched to a gene: 12. The CDR3 is 12 amino acids. CDR3 nucleotide sequence: TGTGCCTCCTTCGGGGGGGGCCATGGGCAGTTCTTC. Translation: CASFGGGHGQFF.

This rearrangement joins TRBV18 to TRBJ2-1; TRBD2 matches 9 bases. CDR3 size: 12 residues. V was pared by 6 bases and J by 7 bases, with 1 base of the junction left unmatched. CDR1 KGHSH and CDR2 LQKENI come from the germline V gene. The CDR3 region is CASSLAGNEQFF. Here the CDR3 DNA reads TGTGCCAGCTCGCTAGCGGGAAATGAGCAGTTCTTC.

The chain links TRBV30 to TRBJ1-5, with D uncertain. The CDR3 loop spans 14 amino acids. CDR1 GTSNPN and CDR2 SVGIG come from the germline V gene (reference sequence). The V end lost 0 bases, the J end lost 6 bases, and 12 bases lay between the germline ends. In DNA form, the CDR3 reads TGTGCCTGGAGTGTATATTCGGGAGGTCAGCCCCAGCATTTT. This codes for CAWSVYSGGQPQHF.

This chain connects TRBV28 to TRBJ1-2; 10 positions agree with TRBD1. CDR1 is MDHEN and CDR2 is SYDVKM in the germline V gene. V lost 6 bases, J lost 8 bases, and 9 bases stayed unmatched. The CDR3 spans 14 residues. CDR3 amino acids: CASSQDRGPRGYTF. For the CDR3, the DNA is TGTGCCAGCAGCCAAGACAGGGGGCCACGGGGCTACACCTTC.

This clone was picked up one time. The rearrangement joins TRBV19 to TRBJ1-1; D call uncertain. V lost 2 bases to trimming and J lost 1 base, with 14 bases between them. The CDR3 length is 16 residues. Germline V gene lookup returns CDR1 LNHDA and CDR2 SQIVND (reference sequence). In DNA, the CDR3 is TGTGCCAGTAGTATACACGTGGGCCAGACGAACACTGAAGCTTTCTTT. This translates into CASSIHVGQTNTEAFF.

Remarks on this clone: Other DNA sequences in the same sample also yield this CDR3. The rearrangement joins TRBV19 to TRBJ1-1; D is undetermined. Trimming cost V 3 bases and J 1 base, with 6 bases left between them. CDR1 and CDR2 (germline): LNHDA, SQIVND (reference sequence). The CDR3 has 13 amino acids. CDR3 nucleotide sequence: TGTGCCAGTAGTATTGGGCGGAACACTGAAGCTTTCTTT. It yields the protein CASSIGRNTEAFF. The full variable domain, in which reference TRBV19 and TRBJ1-1 provide the parts outside the CDR3, is DGGITQSPKYLFRKEGQNVTLSCEQNLNHDAMYWYRQDPGQGLRLIYYSQIVNDFQKGDIAEGYSVSREKKESFPLTVTSAQKNPTAFYLCASSIGRNTEAFFGQGTRLTVV.